This is a list of T cell receptor beta chains from one sample in a study of breast tumors, draining lymph nodes, adjacent tissues. MiXCR was run by TCRdb on the multiplex PCR reads, yielding one entry per CDR3 protein. The sample contains 70,000 to 95,000 distinct CDR3 sequences, roughly a fifth of which appear only once. The sample comprised axillary lymph node tissue. The receptors shown here come from a female donor with breast cancer. Some clones in this sample may be carry-over from other donors' samples. Each CDR3 is given with its conserved first and last residue. Each record gives: clone size, J gene, V gene, D gene, CDR3 DNA, CDR3 protein. The D gene is left open where the match is weak. Expanded clones get a size class; other rows say once, few or many, or leave the size out.

abundance: NA
j_gene: TRBJ1-1
v_gene: TRBV20-1
d_gene: NA
CDR3nt: TGCAGTCCTGGGACGCCGAACACTGAAGCTTTCTTT
CDR3aa: CSPGTPNTEAFF

abundance: many
j_gene: TRBJ2-2
v_gene: TRBV7-9
d_gene: TRBD1
CDR3nt: TGTGCCAGCAATGCCCCCGGGACAGGCGGGACCGGGGAGCTGTTTTTT
CDR3aa: CASNAPGTGGTGELFF

abundance: many
j_gene: TRBJ1-5
v_gene: TRBV15
d_gene: TRBD1
CDR3nt: TGTGCCACCAGCAGGGACAGGGGAATCAATCAGCCCCAGCATTTT
CDR3aa: CATSRDRGINQPQHF

abundance: many
j_gene: TRBJ1-2
v_gene: TRBV10-3
d_gene: TRBD1
CDR3nt: TGTGCCATCAGCTTAGAAATCAGACAGGGGAGGGTTGGCTACACCTTC
CDR3aa: CAISLEIRQGRVGYTF

abundance: many
j_gene: TRBJ2-7
v_gene: TRBV6-2/TRBV6-3
d_gene: NA
CDR3nt: TGTGCCAGTGGAGGGTTCGAGCAGTACTTC
CDR3aa: CASGGFEQYF

abundance: NA
j_gene: TRBJ2-5
v_gene: TRBV12-3/TRBV12-4
d_gene: TRBD2
CDR3nt: TGTGCCAGCAGTTTCAAGGGTCGCGGGAGGGGCCAAGAGACCCAGTACTTC
CDR3aa: CASSFKGRGRGQETQYF

abundance: many
j_gene: TRBJ2-1
v_gene: TRBV12-3/TRBV12-4
d_gene: NA
CDR3nt: TGTGCCAGCAGTTCGCGCCAGGGCTATGAGCAGTTCTTC
CDR3aa: CASSSRQGYEQFF

abundance: NA
j_gene: TRBJ1-3
v_gene: TRBV5-4
d_gene: NA
CDR3nt: TGTGCCAGCAGCTTCGGCTCCACTGGAAACACCATATATTTT
CDR3aa: CASSFGSTGNTIYF

abundance: many
j_gene: TRBJ2-5
v_gene: TRBV19
d_gene: NA
CDR3nt: TGTGCCAGTAGTATGCCTTTAGAGACCCAGTACTTC
CDR3aa: CASSMPLETQYF

abundance: many
j_gene: TRBJ2-7
v_gene: TRBV11-2
d_gene: TRBD1
CDR3nt: TGTGCCAGCAGCTTAGCTCGGCCAGGGACAGGCGACGAGCAGTACTTC
CDR3aa: CASSLARPGTGDEQYF

abundance: many
j_gene: TRBJ2-5
v_gene: TRBV20-1
d_gene: TRBD1
CDR3nt: TGCAGTGCTAGAGATGTGACAGGGGGAGAGACCCAGTACTTC
CDR3aa: CSARDVTGGETQYF

abundance: NA
j_gene: TRBJ2-1
v_gene: TRBV28
d_gene: TRBD2
CDR3nt: TGTGCCAGCAGTTTCGCGGGAGATTGGAATGAGCAGTTCTTC
CDR3aa: CASSFAGDWNEQFF

abundance: many
j_gene: TRBJ2-5
v_gene: TRBV12-3/TRBV12-4
d_gene: NA
CDR3nt: TGTGCCAGCAGTTTGGACAGCCAAGAGACCCAGTACTTC
CDR3aa: CASSLDSQETQYF

abundance: many
j_gene: TRBJ2-7
v_gene: TRBV6-5
d_gene: NA
CDR3nt: TGTGCCAGCAGTTTTGGGTCCGAGGGCGCCCTCTACGAGCAGTACTTC
CDR3aa: CASSFGSEGALYEQYF

abundance: few
j_gene: TRBJ2-3
v_gene: TRBV6-1
d_gene: TRBD2
CDR3nt: TGTGCCAGCAGTGTTAGCAGCGGGGACACAGATACGCAGTATTTT
CDR3aa: CASSVSSGDTDTQYF

abundance: many
j_gene: TRBJ2-1
v_gene: TRBV24-1
d_gene: NA
CDR3nt: TGTGCCACCATAGGTAAGCGAGGGATTCGTGATGAGCAGTTCTTC
CDR3aa: CATIGKRGIRDEQFF

abundance: NA
j_gene: TRBJ2-5
v_gene: TRBV28
d_gene: TRBD1
CDR3nt: TGTGCCAGCAGCCGGACAGGGGTAAAGACCCAGTACTTC
CDR3aa: CASSRTGVKTQYF

abundance: many
j_gene: TRBJ2-7
v_gene: TRBV29-1
d_gene: TRBD1
CDR3nt: TGCAGCGTTGGGACAGGGGGCGAGCAGTACTTC
CDR3aa: CSVGTGGEQYF

abundance: few
j_gene: TRBJ2-6
v_gene: TRBV7-3
d_gene: TRBD1
CDR3nt: TGTGCCAGCAGCTTATCCACAGCAGGGGGAGCTGGGGCCAACGTCCTGACTTTC
CDR3aa: CASSLSTAGGAGANVLTF

abundance: many
j_gene: TRBJ1-2
v_gene: TRBV6-2/TRBV6-3
d_gene: TRBD1
CDR3nt: TGTGCCACCCAGGCGGGACAGGGTACTGGCTACACCTTC
CDR3aa: CATQAGQGTGYTF

abundance: few
j_gene: TRBJ1-5
v_gene: TRBV19
d_gene: NA
CDR3nt: TGTGCCAGTAGGATGTGGACGGCTAGCAATCAGCCCCAGCATTTT
CDR3aa: CASRMWTASNQPQHF

abundance: NA
j_gene: TRBJ2-1
v_gene: TRBV5-1
d_gene: TRBD2
CDR3nt: TGCGCCAGCAGCTTTGGAACTAGCGGATTCAATGAGCAGTTCTTC
CDR3aa: CASSFGTSGFNEQFF

abundance: many
j_gene: TRBJ2-5
v_gene: TRBV5-1
d_gene: NA
CDR3nt: TGCGCCAGCAGCTTGAAAGGGGGGCAAGAGACCCAGTACTTC
CDR3aa: CASSLKGGQETQYF

abundance: many
j_gene: TRBJ2-3
v_gene: TRBV9
d_gene: NA
CDR3nt: TGTGCCAGCAGCGTAGCTACGTACGGACAGTACCTGAGTGGAGATACGCAGTATTTT
CDR3aa: CASSVATYGQYLSGDTQYF

abundance: many
j_gene: TRBJ2-3
v_gene: TRBV10-2
d_gene: TRBD2
CDR3nt: TGCGCCAGCAGTGAGTCGGGACCACCCCCTGCGGGAGAAACAGATACGCAGTATTTT
CDR3aa: CASSESGPPPAGETDTQYF

abundance: many
j_gene: TRBJ1-6
v_gene: TRBV27
d_gene: TRBD1
CDR3nt: TGTGCCAGCACCCAGGGGGGAGCGAGTAATTCACCCCTCCACTTT
CDR3aa: CASTQGGASNSPLHF

abundance: many
j_gene: TRBJ2-7
v_gene: TRBV7-6
d_gene: NA
CDR3nt: TGTGCCAGCACCGCTCCGGGACGGCCTTACGAGCAGTACTTC
CDR3aa: CASTAPGRPYEQYF

abundance: few
j_gene: TRBJ1-1
v_gene: TRBV20-1
d_gene: TRBD1
CDR3nt: TGCAGTGCTAGGGGACTAACACAGGGGGCATTAGGTACTGAAGCTTTCTTT
CDR3aa: CSARGLTQGALGTEAFF

abundance: many
j_gene: TRBJ1-2
v_gene: TRBV6-2/TRBV6-3
d_gene: NA
CDR3nt: TGTGCCAGCAGTTACGGAAAGGTTGGCTACACCTTC
CDR3aa: CASSYGKVGYTF

abundance: NA
j_gene: TRBJ2-7
v_gene: TRBV20-1
d_gene: TRBD2
CDR3nt: TGCAGTGCTCAGTCGGGACCAGCGGGAGGGCCCGTGAGGGGCGAGCAGTACTTC
CDR3aa: CSAQSGPAGGPVRGEQYF

abundance: many
j_gene: TRBJ1-5
v_gene: TRBV24-1
d_gene: TRBD1
CDR3nt: TGTGCCACCAGTGTAGCCGGGACAGGGACTCAGCCCCAGCATTTT
CDR3aa: CATSVAGTGTQPQHF

abundance: few
j_gene: TRBJ1-1
v_gene: TRBV10-1
d_gene: TRBD1
CDR3nt: TGCGCCACCCCAGGGGGCGTAGCTGACACTGAAGCTTTCTTT
CDR3aa: CATPGGVADTEAFF

abundance: many
j_gene: TRBJ2-2
v_gene: TRBV7-3
d_gene: NA
CDR3nt: TGTGCCAGCAGCTTAAGTGGCGGGATGAACACCGGGGAGCTGTTTTTT
CDR3aa: CASSLSGGMNTGELFF

abundance: many
j_gene: TRBJ1-2
v_gene: TRBV20-1
d_gene: TRBD1
CDR3nt: TGCAGTGGAGTAGGACAGGAGAACTATGGCTACACCTTC
CDR3aa: CSGVGQENYGYTF

abundance: many
j_gene: TRBJ2-7
v_gene: TRBV7-2
d_gene: TRBD2
CDR3nt: TGTGCCAGCAGCTTAAGGTACGGCCTAGCGGGAGACGAGCAGTACTTC
CDR3aa: CASSLRYGLAGDEQYF

abundance: many
j_gene: TRBJ2-3
v_gene: TRBV6-2/TRBV6-3
d_gene: NA
CDR3nt: TGTGCCAGCAGTTACATCGACAGAGCCAGCGCAGATACGCAGTATTTT
CDR3aa: CASSYIDRASADTQYF

abundance: many
j_gene: TRBJ2-3
v_gene: TRBV6-5
d_gene: NA
CDR3nt: TGTGCCAGCAGTTACCAGATCTTTGATACGCAGTATTTT
CDR3aa: CASSYQIFDTQYF

abundance: many
j_gene: TRBJ1-2
v_gene: TRBV12-3/TRBV12-4
d_gene: NA
CDR3nt: TGTGCCAGCAGGGACAGCACCTACTATGGCTACACCTTC
CDR3aa: CASRDSTYYGYTF

abundance: many
j_gene: TRBJ2-1
v_gene: TRBV5-6
d_gene: NA
CDR3nt: TGTGCCAGCAGGGGGGGTGCAGGGCTTTACAATGAGCAGTTCTTC
CDR3aa: CASRGGAGLYNEQFF

abundance: many
j_gene: TRBJ2-1
v_gene: TRBV7-6
d_gene: TRBD2
CDR3nt: TGTGCCAGCAGCTTAGGGCTAGCGGGAGGATGGTATGAGCAGTTCTTC
CDR3aa: CASSLGLAGGWYEQFF

abundance: many
j_gene: TRBJ2-7
v_gene: TRBV20-1
d_gene: TRBD2
CDR3nt: TGCAGTGCTTTAGGGACTAGCACTTCCTACGAGCAGTACTTC
CDR3aa: CSALGTSTSYEQYF

abundance: NA
j_gene: TRBJ2-7
v_gene: TRBV20-1
d_gene: TRBD1
CDR3nt: TGCAGTTCACCCGGGACAGGGGGTCCCTACGAGCAGTACTTC
CDR3aa: CSSPGTGGPYEQYF

abundance: many
j_gene: TRBJ2-5
v_gene: TRBV5-5
d_gene: NA
CDR3nt: TGTGCCAGCAGCTTGGGCCCGGGGGAAGTGGAGACCCAGTACTTC
CDR3aa: CASSLGPGEVETQYF

abundance: NA
j_gene: TRBJ1-1
v_gene: TRBV12-3/TRBV12-4
d_gene: NA
CDR3nt: TGTGCCAGCAGTCCTCGGAGAGCTTTCTTT
CDR3aa: CASSPRRAFF